The 18 T cell receptor beta chains in this list originate from one sample, sequenced in a study of metastatic and nonmetastatic thyroid tumors. TCRdb ran MiXCR on the PCR reads. The sample records about 38,000 clones, more than 25% being singletons. Thyroid surgery was preceded by no treatment in any patient. Sample: blood. Receptors were obtained from a female donor with papillary thyroid cancer or a benign thyroid nodule (not recorded which). Some clones in this sample may be carry-over from other donors' samples.

In this sample, this clone turned up many times. The chain has TRBV10-3 and TRBJ2-7; a weak D match, TRBD2 (6 bases). Germline CDR1 is ENHRY and CDR2 is SYGVKD. The CDR3 covers 14 residues. Trimming took 5 bases from V and 1 from J, leaving 12 bases between them. Written as DNA, the CDR3 is TGTGCCATCAGTCTCAGGGAGGTGTCCTACGAGCAGTACTTC. Amino acid sequence: CAISLREVSYEQYF.

About this clone itself: The germline gene is not matched at one end of the junction; a read error may be the cause. The chain recombines TRBV12-3 or TRBV12-4 with TRBJ2-2, with D maybe TRBD2 (6 bases). The CDR3 contains 15 residues. CDR3 nucleotide sequence: TGTGCCAGCAGTCTCCGACATGGGCTGACCGGGGGGCTGTTTTTT. As protein: CASSLRHGLTGGLFF.

DNA of the CDR3: TGTGCCAGCAGCGTGCCGGGACAGGGGGCGGATGAGCAGTTCTTC. This encodes CASSVPGQGADEQFF. The chain carries TRBV9 and TRBJ2-1; 12 bases align to TRBD1. This CDR3 is built from 15 residues. Germline values: CDR1 SGDLS, CDR2 YYNGEE. V lost 2 bases and J lost 8; bases outside the gene matches: 5.

By its share, this clone is medium-sized. This CDR3 reads CASSLRGYEQYF. The CDR3 DNA is TGTGCCAGCAGTTTACGGGGGTACGAGCAGTACTTC. The V call is TRBV28, the J call TRBJ2-7, with D maybe TRBD2 (6 bases). CDR3 size: 12 residues. Germline V CDR1 and CDR2: MDHEN, SYDVKM. V lost 2 bases and J 4 bases, leaving 6 bases between the germline ends.

This clone has at least ten counts. CDR3 nucleotide sequence: TGTGCCAGCAGCTCGCCGGGTAAGACAGGGTACGAGCAGTACTTC. This sequence encodes CASSSPGKTGYEQYF. This chain connects TRBV11-2 to TRBJ2-7, with 7 positions matching TRBD1. The CDR3 totals 15 residues. V dropped 4 bases and J dropped 4; count of bases not matched to a gene: 10. The germline gives CDR1 SGHAT, CDR2 FQNNGV.

V gene TRBV24-1 combines with J gene TRBJ2-2; D ambiguous. There are 10 residues in the CDR3. CDR1 is KGHDR, CDR2 SFDVKD, per germline. V was shortened by 10 bases and J by 6 bases, with 5 bases between the two germline ends. The CDR3 DNA reads TGTGCCACGAGTTCCGGGGAGCTGTTTTTT. The encoded protein is CATSSGELFF.

The sample holds many counts of this clone. V and J are TRBV30 and TRBJ1-6, with D possibly matching TRBD1 (5 bases). The V end lost 4 bases, the J end lost 10 bases, and 14 bases lay between the germline ends. Germline CDR1 reads GTSNPN; CDR2 reads SVGIG (reference sequence). The CDR3 contains 13 residues. CDR3 region: CAWTTGGRSPLHF. The CDR3 DNA reads as TGTGCCTGGACGACCGGGGGGAGGTCACCCCTCCACTTT.

In its sample, this clone was seen once. V and J are TRBV6-4 and TRBJ2-3; possibly TRBD2 for D (5 bases). V was trimmed by 6 bases and J by 6 bases, leaving 34 bases between them. Germline loops: CDR1 MRHNA, CDR2 SNTAGT. CDR3 length: 20 residues. CDR3: CASRPSVYTSSREVRDTQYF. The CDR3 DNA reads TGTGCCAGCAGACCTTCCGTCTACACGTCTAGCCGAGAAGTTCGTGATACGCAGTATTTT.

The table lists this clone with a few counts. The V call is TRBV2, the J call TRBJ2-1; 8 nucleotides agree with TRBD1. CDR1 and CDR2 (germline): SNHLY, FYNNEI. Losses at the gene ends were 8 bases for V and 7 bases for J; bases not matched to a gene: 10. CDR3 length: 14 amino acids. The DNA of the CDR3 is TGTGCCAGCCTTCCTGACAGGGGTGTTAATGAGCAGTTCTTC. It yields the protein CASLPDRGVNEQFF. The whole variable domain, remainder taken from reference TRBV2 and TRBJ2-1, is EPEVTQTPSHQVTQMGQEVILRCVPISNHLYFYWYRQILGQKVEFLVSFYNNEISEKSEIFDDQFSVERPDGSNFTLKIRSTKLEDSAMYFCASLPDRGVNEQFFGPGTRLTVL.

The chain employs TRBV28 and TRBJ1-3; 8 nucleotides agree with TRBD1. The CDR3 totals 15 residues. The V gene's germline CDR1 is MDHEN and CDR2 SYDVKM. The J segment lost 3 bases and the V segment lost 3 bases, leaving 4 bases of the junction unmatched. In DNA, the CDR3 is TGTGCCAGCAGTTTTCAGGGGGCGGTTGGAAACACCATATATTTT. This codes for CASSFQGAVGNTIYF.

This clone was picked up many times. The rearrangement links TRBV5-6 to TRBJ1-6, with D unresolved. This CDR3 is 17 amino acids long. The V gene's germline CDR1 is SGHDT and CDR2 YYEEEE. The germline V and J ends were trimmed by 1 base and 6 bases, with 17 bases remaining between them. The CDR3 DNA reads TGTGCCAGCAGCTTGTGGCGCGACCTGAGAGGTAATTCACCCCTCCACTTT. It encodes CASSLWRDLRGNSPLHF.

The CDR3 nucleotides are TGTGCCAGTAGCCCCCACGGTTCAGGCAATTCGGATTCACCCCTCCACTTT. This encodes CASSPHGSGNSDSPLHF. The rearrangement links TRBV19 to TRBJ1-6; D is unclear. The length of the CDR3 is 17 residues. CDR1 is LNHDA, CDR2 SQIVND, per germline (reference sequence). V was trimmed by 6 bases and J by 8 bases, leaving 23 bases between them.

This clone showed up many times. The chain has TRBV19 and TRBJ2-2, with D perhaps matching TRBD1 (5 bases). V lost 8 bases and J lost 2, with 15 bases in between. Germline CDR1 reads LNHDA; CDR2 reads SQIVND (reference sequence). CDR3 length: 15 residues. This CDR3 reads CASEAPGINTGELFF. The DNA of the CDR3 is TGTGCCAGTGAAGCCCCAGGGATTAACACCGGGGAGCTGTTTTTT.

V gene TRBV30 combines with J gene TRBJ1-6; possibly TRBD1 for D (6 bases). Deletions cut 3 bases from V and 10 bases from J, with 13 bases between. CDR3 length: 13 amino acids. The germline CDR1 and CDR2 sequences are GTSNPN and SVGIG (reference sequence). The CDR3 loop is CAWSGEGGSPLHF. Written as DNA, the CDR3 is TGTGCCTGGAGCGGGGAAGGGGGATCACCCCTCCACTTT. Combining the CDR3 with reference TRBV30 and TRBJ1-6 gives the whole variable domain SQTIHQWPATLVQPVGSPLSLECTVEGTSNPNLYWYRQAAGRGLQLLFYSVGIGQISSEVPQNLSASRPQDRQFILSSKKLLLSDSGFYLCAWSGEGGSPLHFGNGTRLTVT.

The V gene is TRBV20-1, the J gene TRBJ2-7; D might be TRBD1 or TRBD2, each matching 5 bases. With 5 bases removed from V and 6 bases from J, the gap between germline ends came to 23 bases. CDR1 is DFQATT, CDR2 SNEGSKA, per germline (reference sequence). The CDR3 spans 15 residues. This CDR3 reads CSAANQEEGDREQYF. The CDR3 coding sequence is TGCAGTGCTGCTAACCAGGAGGAAGGGGACCGCGAGCAGTACTTC.

The rearrangement uses TRBV20-1 and TRBJ1-1; 9 positions agree with TRBD1. CDR3 size: 12 residues. The V gene's germline CDR1 is DFQATT and CDR2 SNEGSKA (reference sequence). For the CDR3, the DNA is TGCAGCGCTCGGGACAGGGTGACTGAAGCTTTCTTT. Protein product: CSARDRVTEAFF.

There are many counts of this clone. V and J are TRBV20-1 and TRBJ2-3; 9 positions agree with TRBD1. The CDR3 sequence is 13 residues long. V shed 6 bases, J shed 3 bases, and the junction held 4 bases outside the gene matches. CDR1 is DFQATT, CDR2 SNEGSKA, per germline (reference sequence). The CDR3 nucleotides read TGCAGTGCCAACAGGGGGCATACAGATACGCAGTATTTT. Residues: CSANRGHTDTQYF.

A few counts support this clone. Compared with germline, one end of the junction differs, possibly owing to a read error. Other DNA sequences in the sample encode the same CDR3. The chain carries TRBV28 and TRBJ1-6; no definite D call. The length of the CDR3 is 17 residues. Germline lookup yields CDR1 MDHEN and CDR2 SYDVKM. Here the CDR3 DNA reads TGTGCCAGCAGTCCTCCCTCCACGAGCTCATATAATTCACCCCTGCACTTT. Its translation is CASSPPSTSSYNSPLHF.